The 14 T cell receptor beta chains listed next were all sequenced from one sample in a study of OX40 agonist ivuxolimab in advanced cancers. Profiling relied on immunoSEQ multiplex PCR, and the TCRdb table lists in-frame clones only, not all of them. Of roughly 35,000 clones listed, 80% to 95% are singletons. Sequences were derived from CD4+ or CD8+ T cells sorted from blood, sampled in a trial of the OX40 agonist ivuxolimab. The receptors stem from an adult with an advanced solid tumor such as melanoma, head and neck, liver or kidney cancer.

This chain connects TRBV19 to TRBJ1-2, with D uncertain. The CDR3 totals 12 residues. Trimming took off 7 bases at V and 10 bases at J, with 16 bases between the two ends. From germline, CDR1 is LNHDA and CDR2 SQIVND (reference sequence). CDR3 in DNA: TGTGCCAGTACCGGACCTTCAGCCGACTACACCTTC. Amino acids: CASTGPSADYTF.

The chain carries TRBV14 and TRBJ2-5; D call uncertain. Per germline, CDR1 SGHDN and CDR2 FVKESK. Trimming shortened V by 0 bases and J by 3 bases, and 17 bases separated the two germline ends. This CDR3 is built from 17 residues. The CDR3 DNA reads as TGTGCCAGCAGCCAAGATGTCCAGACCGGACCGGAAGAGACCCAGTACTTC. It yields the protein CASSQDVQTGPEETQYF.

The chain links TRBV11-3 to TRBJ2-3, with D unclear. CDR1 SGHNT and CDR2 YENEEA come from the germline V gene. Trimming removed 0 bases at V and 9 bases at J, with 7 bases between. The CDR3 sequence is 12 residues long. This chain's CDR3 is CASSLDLVTQYF. As DNA, the CDR3 is TGTGCCAGCAGCTTAGACCTGGTAACGCAGTATTTT.

The chain combines TRBV28 with TRBJ2-3; no definite D call. The germline CDR1 and CDR2 sequences are MDHEN and SYDVKM. This CDR3 is 14 amino acids long. The ends were cut back, 8 bases at V and 1 base at J, with 13 bases in the middle. The CDR3 loop reads CASSDGTGTDTQYF. The CDR3, as DNA: TGTGCCAGCTCCGATGGAACGGGCACAGATACGCAGTATTTT.

The J gene is TRBJ2-3, the V gene TRBV13, with 10 bases lining up with TRBD2. The V segment lost 8 bases and the J segment 5 bases; nucleotides outside the gene matches: 7. Germline assignment: CDR1 PRHDT and CDR2 FYEKMQ (reference sequence). The CDR3 has 14 residues. CDR3 bases: TGTGCCAGCCGCCTAGCGGGAGCCGGAGATACGCAGTATTTT. Amino acids: CASRLAGAGDTQYF.

The CDR3 DNA follows: TGTGCCAGCAGCTTTTTGCTAGCGGGAACCTACAATGAGCAGTTCTTC. Its translation is CASSFLLAGTYNEQFF. The chain combines TRBV7-8 with TRBJ2-1, with 9 bases identical to TRBD2. Losses at the gene ends were 3 bases for V and 2 bases for J; bases not matched to a gene: 5. The CDR3 runs to 16 residues. Germline V CDR1 and CDR2: SGHVS, FQNEAQ. Based on the CDR3 plus reference TRBV7-8 and TRBJ2-1, the full variable domain is GAGVSQSPRYKVAKRGQDVALRCDPISGHVSLFWYQQALGQGPEFLTYFQNEAQLDKSGLPSDRFFAERPEGSVSTLKIQRTQQEDSAVYLCASSFLLAGTYNEQFFGPGTRLTVL.

The chain recombines TRBV9 with TRBJ2-1; D possibly corresponds to TRBD2 (5 bases). V lost 3 bases and J 0 bases, leaving 10 bases between the germline ends. This CDR3 region has 15 residues. Germline V CDR1 and CDR2: SGDLS, YYNGEE. CDR3 sequence reads: CASSAVANSYNEQFF. In DNA form, the CDR3 reads TGTGCCAGCAGCGCCGTAGCGAACTCCTACAATGAGCAGTTCTTC. The complete variable domain, with remaining parts taken from reference TRBV9 and TRBJ2-1, reads DSGVTQTPKHLITATGQRVTLRCSPRSGDLSVYWYQQSLDQGLQFLIQYYNGEERAKGNILERFSAQQFPDLHSELNLSSLELGDSALYFCASSAVANSYNEQFFGPGTRLTVL.

For the CDR3, the DNA is TGTGCCAGCAGTTTAAGCCTGAAGGACAGGGCGTATGGCTACACCTTC. It is translated as CASSLSLKDRAYGYTF. This chain links TRBV28 with TRBJ1-2; 8 bases are a match to TRBD1. The CDR3 has 16 amino acids. J lost 5 bases, V lost 2 bases, and 10 bases had no gene match. CDR1 is MDHEN, CDR2 SYDVKM, per germline.

V and J are TRBV19 and TRBJ1-1; D may be TRBD1 (5 bases). Trimming removed 3 bases at V and 2 bases at J, with 13 bases between. Germline V gives CDR1 LNHDA, CDR2 SQIVND (reference sequence). The CDR3 runs 15 residues. Written as DNA, the CDR3 is TGTGCCAGTAGTATTTTCAGGGATCGAAACACTGAAGCTTTCTTT. This sequence encodes CASSIFRDRNTEAFF.

The rearrangement uses TRBV9 and TRBJ2-2; 8 nucleotides match TRBD2. This CDR3 has 13 amino acids. In germline, CDR1 is SGDLS, CDR2 YYNGEE. With V trimmed by 4 bases and J by 6 bases, 2 bases remained unmatched. CDR3 sequence: CASSTAGAGELFF. The CDR3 DNA follows: TGTGCCAGCAGCACAGCGGGGGCCGGGGAGCTGTTTTTT. Supplemented by reference TRBV9 and TRBJ2-2, the full variable domain reads DSGVTQTPKHLITATGQRVTLRCSPRSGDLSVYWYQQSLDQGLQFLIQYYNGEERAKGNILERFSAQQFPDLHSELNLSSLELGDSALYFCASSTAGAGELFFGEGSRLTVL.

This chain joins TRBV6-5 and TRBJ2-1; TRBD1 is a possible D gene (6 bases). The CDR3 extends over 15 amino acids. V was cut by 6 bases and J by 5 bases, with 17 bases left in between. Per the germline V gene, CDR1 is MNHEY and CDR2 is SVGAGI. The CDR3 nucleotides are TGTGCCAGCAGCACCCCAGGGGCGGGCGACAATGAGCAGTTCTTC. Encoded protein: CASSTPGAGDNEQFF.

The chain employs TRBV9 and TRBJ1-1; D is ambiguous. This CDR3 region has 14 residues. V lost 0 bases and J 2 bases, leaving 8 bases between the germline ends. CDR1 is SGDLS, CDR2 YYNGEE, per germline. DNA of the CDR3: TGTGCCAGCAGCGTAGACCTAGGTAACACTGAAGCTTTCTTT. Its translation is CASSVDLGNTEAFF.

The CDR3 protein is CASSLSNSYEQYF. The CDR3 DNA sequence: TGTGCCAGCAGTTTAAGTAACTCCTACGAGCAGTACTTC. This sequence joins TRBV27 and TRBJ2-7; D is unresolved. V dropped 2 bases and J dropped 0 bases, with 5 bases sitting between them. Germline lookup yields CDR1 MNHEY and CDR2 SMNVEV (reference sequence). The CDR3 sequence is 13 residues long.

V and J are TRBV27 and TRBJ2-2; D possibly corresponds to TRBD2 (6 bases). Germline CDR1 and CDR2: MNHEY and SMNVEV (reference sequence). This CDR3 spans 14 amino acids. V was shortened by 5 bases and J by 3 bases, with 10 bases between the two germline ends. CDR3 bases: TGTGCCAGCAGTGGGCTAGCGTACACCGGGGAGCTGTTTTTT. It yields the protein CASSGLAYTGELFF.